This TCR beta chain is from a study of shared clonotypes between healthy human individuals. Study as a whole: With ages of 18 to 49, the donors were a couple of women and three men.

This CDR3 has 14 residues. Germline-derived CDR1 and CDR2 are MDHEN and SYDVKM. The V gene lost 5 bases and the J gene lost 0 bases, with 10 bases spanning the gap. Deep was the level at which the assay was run. Method: immunoSEQ multiplex PCR; TCRdb's copy keeps in-frame clones and lacks some. The table shows a few million clones, with around 90% occurring only once. This clone was picked up a small number of times. Its antigen is unidentified. General study results and limits: Several donors showed sharing of approximately 5% of naive CD4 clonotypes.

This receptor was obtained from a man younger than 30 in good health. Some clones in this sample may be carry-over from other donors' samples. The chain couples TRBV28 to TRBJ1-1; D unclear. The sample comprised naive CD4+ T cells from PBMCs. Subset given: CD45RA+ positively selected. The CDR3 coding sequence is TGTGCCAGCAGTCCACCGGGAATGAACACTGAAGCTTTCTTT. As protein: CASSPPGMNTEAFF.